The text below deals with one TCR beta chain. Sequencing used immunoSEQ multiplex PCR; TCRdb keeps in-frame clones, though not all of them. This sample has about 98,000 clones, with roughly 86% found just once. This record belongs to a study of control samples from healthy donors and cancer patients. V lost 0 bases and J lost 1, with 9 bases in between. This CDR3 contains 16 residues. CDR1 and CDR2 from the germline V gene are KGHSH and LQKENI. The sample was blood. The clonotype originates from a man in his sixties in good health. The rearrangement links TRBV18 to TRBJ2-2; no clear D. The CDR3 DNA reads as TGTGCCAGCTCACCACCGTGGCAGCTGAACACCGGGGAGCTGTTTTTT. It encodes CASSPPWQLNTGELFF. Combining the CDR3 with reference TRBV18 and TRBJ2-2 gives the whole variable domain NAGVMQNPRHLVRRRGQEARLRCSPMKGHSHVYWYRQLPEEGLKFMVYLQKENIIDESGMPKERFSAEFPKEGPSILRIQQVVRGDSAAYFCASSPPWQLNTGELFFGEGSRLTVL.